This T cell receptor beta chain stems from a study of PD-1 blockade in classical Hodgkin lymphoma. Notes on the study in general: Baseline TCR diversity was reportedly lower in newly diagnosed patients than in healthy donors. It was reported as lower still in relapsed/refractory patients. For complete responders, baseline diversity was comparable to that of newly diagnosed patients. Researchers reported that CD4+ TCR diversity, though not CD8+, rose significantly by C4D1.

The table came from immunoSEQ multiplex PCR; TCRdb's copy has only in-frame clones and leaves some out. This table has about 30,000 clones, about 71% appearing once. This clone came up a few times. Its antigen is currently unknown. With no exception, relapse followed autologous stem cell transplantation in all patients, and brentuximab vedotin exposure varied. This receptor was identified in a human donor with classical Hodgkin lymphoma. Sequences were derived from peripheral blood mononuclear cells (PBMCs), sampled before the second cycle of nivolumab.

CDR3: CAISAGLAGGHYEQYF. The CDR3 DNA sequence: TGTGCCATCAGTGCAGGACTAGCGGGAGGACACTACGAGCAGTACTTC. The J gene is TRBJ2-7, the V gene TRBV10-3; 14 positions match TRBD2. Germline CDR1 ENHRY, CDR2 SYGVKD. The CDR3 is 16 amino acids. Trimming cost V 4 bases and J 3 bases; bases outside gene matches: 5.